Sequencing of this T cell receptor (beta chain) was carried out in a study of T cell changes during pregnancy in multiple sclerosis. The CDR3 extends over 16 amino acids. Germline-derived CDR1 and CDR2 are MDHEN and SYDVKM. The V and J ends lost 5 bases and 3 bases, in that order; junction bases with no gene match: 12. TCRdb keeps only in-frame clones here, not all; method: immunoSEQ multiplex PCR. This repertoire shows 60,000 to 65,000 clones, 90% found once; its top ten account for about 2%. Sequencing used peripheral blood, obtained in the second trimester of pregnancy. The receptor was derived from a female donor in good health, enrolled as a control in a pregnancy study. The chain uses TRBV28 and TRBJ1-1; 7 bases line up with TRBD1. The CDR3 coding sequence is TGTGCCAGCAGTCTAGAGCAGACAGGGATCGACACTGAAGCTTTCTTT. It yields the protein CASSLEQTGIDTEAFF.